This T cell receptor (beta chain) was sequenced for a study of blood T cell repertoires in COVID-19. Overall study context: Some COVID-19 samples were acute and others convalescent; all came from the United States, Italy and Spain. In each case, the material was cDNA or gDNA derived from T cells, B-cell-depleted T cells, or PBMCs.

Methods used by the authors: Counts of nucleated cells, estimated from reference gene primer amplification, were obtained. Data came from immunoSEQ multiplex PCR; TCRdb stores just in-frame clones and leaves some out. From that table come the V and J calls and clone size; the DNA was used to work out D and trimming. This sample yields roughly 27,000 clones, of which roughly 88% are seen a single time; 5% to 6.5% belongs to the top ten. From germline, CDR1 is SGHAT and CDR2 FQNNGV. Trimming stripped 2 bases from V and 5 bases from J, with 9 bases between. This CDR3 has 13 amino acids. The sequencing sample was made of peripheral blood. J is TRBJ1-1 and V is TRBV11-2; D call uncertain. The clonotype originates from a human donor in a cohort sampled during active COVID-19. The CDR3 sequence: CASSLHKSTEAFF. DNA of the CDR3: TGTGCCAGCAGCTTACATAAGAGTACTGAAGCTTTCTTT. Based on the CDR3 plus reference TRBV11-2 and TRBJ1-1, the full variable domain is EAGVAQSPRYKIIEKRQSVAFWCNPISGHATLYWYQQILGQGPKLLIQFQNNGVVDDSQLPKDRFSAERLKGVDSTLKIQPAKLEDSAVYLCASSLHKSTEAFFGQGTRLTVV.